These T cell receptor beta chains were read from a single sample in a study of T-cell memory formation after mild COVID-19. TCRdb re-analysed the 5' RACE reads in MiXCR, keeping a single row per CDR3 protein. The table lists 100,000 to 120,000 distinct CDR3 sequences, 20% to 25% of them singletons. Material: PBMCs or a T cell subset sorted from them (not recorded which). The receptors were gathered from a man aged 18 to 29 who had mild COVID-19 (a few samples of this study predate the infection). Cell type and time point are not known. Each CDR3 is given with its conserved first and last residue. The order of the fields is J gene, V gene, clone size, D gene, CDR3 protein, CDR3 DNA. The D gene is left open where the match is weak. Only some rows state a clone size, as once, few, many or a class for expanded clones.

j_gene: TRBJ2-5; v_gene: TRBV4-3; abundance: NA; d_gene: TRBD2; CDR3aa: CASSRGPSGVGKETQYF; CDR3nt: TGCGCCAGCAGCCGGGGACCTAGCGGGGTGGGGAAGGAGACCCAGTACTTC
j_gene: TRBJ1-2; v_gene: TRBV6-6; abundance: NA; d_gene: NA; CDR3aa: CASALGMWPYGYTF; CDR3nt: TGTGCCAGCGCGTTAGGGATGTGGCCCTATGGCTACACCTTC
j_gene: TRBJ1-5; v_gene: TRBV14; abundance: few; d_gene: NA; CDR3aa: CASSGQGYSNQPQHF; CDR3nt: TGTGCCAGCAGTGGGCAGGGATATAGCAATCAGCCCCAGCATTTT
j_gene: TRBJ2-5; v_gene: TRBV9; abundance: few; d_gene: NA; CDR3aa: CASSSGDSRRETQYF; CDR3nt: TGTGCCAGCAGCTCAGGGGACTCCCGGAGGGAGACCCAGTACTTC
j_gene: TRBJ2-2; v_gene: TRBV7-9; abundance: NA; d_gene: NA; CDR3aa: CASSYPSTTANTGELFF; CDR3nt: TGTGCCAGCAGCTATCCCAGTACGACAGCCAACACCGGGGAGCTGTTTTTT
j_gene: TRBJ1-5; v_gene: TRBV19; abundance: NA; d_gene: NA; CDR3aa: CASSIGKGMRPYSNQPQHF; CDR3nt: TGTGCCAGTAGTATAGGTAAGGGAATGCGCCCTTATAGCAATCAGCCCCAGCATTTT
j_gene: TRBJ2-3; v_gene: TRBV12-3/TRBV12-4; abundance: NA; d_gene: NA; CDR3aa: CASRRLFFPGETQYF; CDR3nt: TGTGCCAGCAGACGTCTCTTTTTTCCGGGGGAAACGCAGTATTTT
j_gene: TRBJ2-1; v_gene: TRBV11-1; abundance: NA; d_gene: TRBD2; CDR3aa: CASSVRGAYNEQFF; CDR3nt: TGTGCCAGCAGCGTGCGGGGGGCCTACAATGAGCAGTTCTTC
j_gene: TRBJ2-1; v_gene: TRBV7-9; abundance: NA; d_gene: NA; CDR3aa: CASSLDGNNEQFF; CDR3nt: TGTGCCAGCAGCTTAGATGGAAACAATGAGCAGTTCTTC
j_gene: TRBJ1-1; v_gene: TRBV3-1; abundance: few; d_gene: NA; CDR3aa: CASSLTYQGTEAFF; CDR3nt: TGTGCCAGCAGCCTTACTTACCAGGGGACTGAAGCTTTCTTT
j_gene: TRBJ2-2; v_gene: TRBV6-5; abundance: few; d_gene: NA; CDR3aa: CASSPGARELFF; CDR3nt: TGTGCCAGCAGTCCAGGTGCGCGGGAGCTGTTTTTT
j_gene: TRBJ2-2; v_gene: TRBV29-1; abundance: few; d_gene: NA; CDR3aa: CSVLAGELFF; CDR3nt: TGCAGCGTTCTGGCCGGGGAGCTGTTTTTT
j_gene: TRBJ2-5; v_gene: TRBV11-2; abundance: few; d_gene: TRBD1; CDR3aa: CASSPTGQGEETQYF; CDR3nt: TGTGCCAGCAGCCCGACCGGACAGGGCGAGGAGACCCAGTACTTC
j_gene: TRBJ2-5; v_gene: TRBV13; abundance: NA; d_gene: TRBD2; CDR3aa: CASSFGGSETQYF; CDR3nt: TGTGCCAGCAGCTTCGGGGGGAGCGAGACCCAGTACTTC
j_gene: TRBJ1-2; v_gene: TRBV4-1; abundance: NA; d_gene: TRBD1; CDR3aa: CASSQGTGSYGYTF; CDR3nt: TGCGCCAGCAGCCAGGGGACAGGGTCCTATGGCTACACCTTC
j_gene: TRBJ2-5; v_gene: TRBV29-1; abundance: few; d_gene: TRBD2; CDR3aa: CSGGGLAGGQETQYF; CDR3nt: TGCAGCGGGGGTGGCCTAGCGGGGGGCCAAGAGACCCAGTACTTC
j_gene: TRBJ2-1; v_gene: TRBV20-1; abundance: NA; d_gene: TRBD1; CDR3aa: CSASSGQEQFF; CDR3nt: TGCAGTGCTAGCTCGGGACAGGAGCAGTTCTTC
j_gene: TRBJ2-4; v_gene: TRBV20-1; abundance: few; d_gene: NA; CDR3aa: CSARGGAKNIQYF; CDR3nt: TGCAGTGCTAGGGGGGGAGCCAAAAACATTCAGTACTTC
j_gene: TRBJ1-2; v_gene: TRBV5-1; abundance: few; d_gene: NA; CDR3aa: CASSFGRYIFPYGYTF; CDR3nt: TGCGCCAGCAGCTTCGGACGGTACATTTTCCCCTATGGCTACACCTTC
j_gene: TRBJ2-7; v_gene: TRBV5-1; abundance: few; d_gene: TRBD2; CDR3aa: CASSFVGGGSYEQYF; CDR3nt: TGCGCCAGCAGCTTCGTGGGGGGGGGATCCTACGAGCAGTACTTC
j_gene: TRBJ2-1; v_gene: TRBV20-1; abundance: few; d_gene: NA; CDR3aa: CSAVPLGEQFF; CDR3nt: TGCAGTGCTGTGCCCCTCGGGGAGCAGTTCTTC
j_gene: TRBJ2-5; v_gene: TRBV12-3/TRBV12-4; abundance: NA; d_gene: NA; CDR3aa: CASSLGPSLGTQYF; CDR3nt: TGTGCCAGCAGCCTGGGACCCAGCTTAGGGACCCAGTACTTC
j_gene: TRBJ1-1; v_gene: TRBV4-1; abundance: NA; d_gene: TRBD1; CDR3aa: CASSHDRVGNTEAFF; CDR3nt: TGCGCCAGCAGCCACGACAGGGTAGGGAACACTGAAGCTTTCTTT
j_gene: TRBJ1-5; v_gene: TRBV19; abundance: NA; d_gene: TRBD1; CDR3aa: CASSIRRTGSDQPQHF; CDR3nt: TGTGCCAGTAGTATAAGGCGGACAGGGAGCGATCAGCCCCAGCATTTT
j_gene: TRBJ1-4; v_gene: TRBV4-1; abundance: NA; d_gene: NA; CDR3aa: CASSQVWPVNEKLFF; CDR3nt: TGCGCCAGCAGCCAAGTCTGGCCCGTAAATGAAAAACTGTTTTTT
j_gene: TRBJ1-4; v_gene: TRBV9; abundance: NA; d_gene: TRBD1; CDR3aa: CASSDDRDEKLFF; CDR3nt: TGTGCCAGCAGCGATGACAGGGATGAAAAACTGTTTTTT
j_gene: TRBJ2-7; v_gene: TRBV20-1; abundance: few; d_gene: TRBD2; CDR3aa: CSARGLAAYEQYF; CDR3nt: TGCAGTGCTAGAGGACTAGCGGCCTACGAGCAGTACTTC
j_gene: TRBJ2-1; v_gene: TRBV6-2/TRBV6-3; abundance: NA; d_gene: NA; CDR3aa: CASSHLRDEQFF; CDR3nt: TGTGCCAGCAGCCACCTGCGGGACGAGCAGTTCTTC
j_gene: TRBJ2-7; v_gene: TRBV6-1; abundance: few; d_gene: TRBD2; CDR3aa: CASSEFEGRGADEQYF; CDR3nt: TGTGCCAGCAGTGAATTTGAGGGGCGGGGGGCTGACGAGCAGTACTTC
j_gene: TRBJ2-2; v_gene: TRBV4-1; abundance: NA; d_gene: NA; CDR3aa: CASSQDYSAGELFF; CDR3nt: TGCGCCAGCAGCCAAGATTATAGCGCCGGGGAGCTGTTTTTT
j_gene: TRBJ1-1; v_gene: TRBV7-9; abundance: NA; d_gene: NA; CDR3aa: CASTIVGNTEAFF; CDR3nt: TGTGCCAGCACCATAGTGGGGAACACTGAAGCTTTCTTT
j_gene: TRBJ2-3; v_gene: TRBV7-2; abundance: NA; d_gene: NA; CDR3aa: CASSYPGVWGYF; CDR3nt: TGTGCCAGCAGCTACCCGGGCGTTTGGGGGTATTTT
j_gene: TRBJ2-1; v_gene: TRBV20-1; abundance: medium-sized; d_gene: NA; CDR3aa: CSARDLTTSYNEQFF; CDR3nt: TGCAGTGCTAGAGATTTGACCACCTCCTACAATGAGCAGTTCTTC
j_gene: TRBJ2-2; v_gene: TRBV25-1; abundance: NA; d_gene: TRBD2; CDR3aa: CASSEYRPSGGSYTGELFF; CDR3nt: TGTGCCAGCAGTGAATATCGGCCTAGCGGGGGGTCCTACACCGGGGAGCTGTTTTTT
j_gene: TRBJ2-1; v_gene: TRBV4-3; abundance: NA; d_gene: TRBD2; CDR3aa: CASSQDLAGGGHNEQFF; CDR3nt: TGCGCCAGCAGCCAAGATCTCGCGGGGGGAGGTCACAATGAGCAGTTCTTC
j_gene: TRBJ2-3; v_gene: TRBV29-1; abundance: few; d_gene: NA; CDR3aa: CSVEGADKGPSSTDTQYF; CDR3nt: TGCAGCGTTGAAGGCGCAGACAAGGGGCCGTCTAGCACAGATACGCAGTATTTT
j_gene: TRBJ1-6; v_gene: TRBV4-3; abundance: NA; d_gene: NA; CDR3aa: CASSQGLGTYNSPLHF; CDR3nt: TGCGCCAGCAGCCAAGGATTAGGGACTTATAATTCACCCCTCCACTTT